The entry below gives a single T cell receptor (beta chain) sequence along with its context. Clones were read by immunoSEQ multiplex PCR, and TCRdb kept only the in-frame ones, dropping some. The table shows under 150,000 clones, with approximately 89% occurring only once. This CDR3 contains 13 residues. CDR1 and CDR2 from the germline V gene are MNHEY and SVGAGI. Trimming left V 6 bases short and J 5 bases short, with 11 bases between. This sample is drawn from a study of control samples from healthy donors and cancer patients. Material for sequencing was PBMCs. The TCR comes from a man between 50 and 59 years old with head and neck cancer. This chain connects TRBV6-5 to TRBJ1-5; no reliable D call. The chain's CDR3 is CASRTTLDQPQHF. In nucleotides, the CDR3 is TGTGCCAGCAGGACGACTTTGGATCAGCCCCAGCATTTT.